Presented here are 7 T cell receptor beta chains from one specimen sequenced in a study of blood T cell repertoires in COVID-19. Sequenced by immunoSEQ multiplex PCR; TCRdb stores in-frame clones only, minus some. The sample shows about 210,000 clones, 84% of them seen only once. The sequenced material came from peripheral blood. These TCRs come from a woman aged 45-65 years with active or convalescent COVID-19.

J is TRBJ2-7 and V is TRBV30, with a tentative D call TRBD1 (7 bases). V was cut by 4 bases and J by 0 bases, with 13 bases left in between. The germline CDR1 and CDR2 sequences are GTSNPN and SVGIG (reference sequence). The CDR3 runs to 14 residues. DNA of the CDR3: TGTGCCTGGAAGAGACAGGGACTCTCCTACGAGCAGTACTTC. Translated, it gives CAWKRQGLSYEQYF.

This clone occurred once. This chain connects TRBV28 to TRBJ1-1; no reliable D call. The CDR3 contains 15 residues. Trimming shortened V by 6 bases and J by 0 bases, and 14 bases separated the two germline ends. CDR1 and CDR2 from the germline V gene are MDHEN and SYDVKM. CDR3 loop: CASREGRRMNTEAFF. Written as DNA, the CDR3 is TGTGCCAGCAGGGAGGGCAGACGCATGAACACTGAAGCTTTCTTT.

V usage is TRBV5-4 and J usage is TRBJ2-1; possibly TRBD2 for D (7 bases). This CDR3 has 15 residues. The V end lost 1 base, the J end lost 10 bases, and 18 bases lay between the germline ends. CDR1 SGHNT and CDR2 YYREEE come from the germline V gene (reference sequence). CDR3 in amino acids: CASSLRVAGAGEQFF. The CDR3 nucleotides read TGTGCCAGCAGCTTGCGGGTGGCGGGGGCCGGCGAGCAGTTCTTC.

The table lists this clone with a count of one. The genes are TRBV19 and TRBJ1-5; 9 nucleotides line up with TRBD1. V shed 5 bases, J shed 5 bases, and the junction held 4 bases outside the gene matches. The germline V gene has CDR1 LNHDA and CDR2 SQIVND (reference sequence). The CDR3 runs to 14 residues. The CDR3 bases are TGTGCCAGTAGTGATGGGACAGGGTATCAGCCCCAGCATTTT. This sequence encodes CASSDGTGYQPQHF.

In DNA form, the CDR3 reads TGTGCCAGCAGCCAGGGGGCGTCGGCTAACTATGGCTACACCTTC. Translation gives CASSQGASANYGYTF. The rearrangement uses TRBV11-2 and TRBJ1-2; 8 nucleotides match TRBD1. V lost 5 bases and J lost 0; bases outside the gene matches: 5. CDR3 size: 15 residues. Germline CDR1 is SGHAT and CDR2 is FQNNGV.

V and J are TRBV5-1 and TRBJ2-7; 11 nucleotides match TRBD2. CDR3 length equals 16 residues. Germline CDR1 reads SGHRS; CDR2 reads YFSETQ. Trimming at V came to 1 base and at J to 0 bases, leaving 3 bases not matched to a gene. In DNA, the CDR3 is TGCGCCAGCAGCTTGACTAGCGGGAGTTTCTCCTACGAGCAGTACTTC. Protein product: CASSLTSGSFSYEQYF.

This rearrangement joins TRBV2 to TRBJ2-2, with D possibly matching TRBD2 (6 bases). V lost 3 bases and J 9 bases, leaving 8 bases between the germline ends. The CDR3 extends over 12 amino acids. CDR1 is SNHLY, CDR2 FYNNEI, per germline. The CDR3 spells CASSEGRWELFF. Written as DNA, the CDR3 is TGTGCCAGCAGTGAGGGGAGGTGGGAGCTGTTTTTT.